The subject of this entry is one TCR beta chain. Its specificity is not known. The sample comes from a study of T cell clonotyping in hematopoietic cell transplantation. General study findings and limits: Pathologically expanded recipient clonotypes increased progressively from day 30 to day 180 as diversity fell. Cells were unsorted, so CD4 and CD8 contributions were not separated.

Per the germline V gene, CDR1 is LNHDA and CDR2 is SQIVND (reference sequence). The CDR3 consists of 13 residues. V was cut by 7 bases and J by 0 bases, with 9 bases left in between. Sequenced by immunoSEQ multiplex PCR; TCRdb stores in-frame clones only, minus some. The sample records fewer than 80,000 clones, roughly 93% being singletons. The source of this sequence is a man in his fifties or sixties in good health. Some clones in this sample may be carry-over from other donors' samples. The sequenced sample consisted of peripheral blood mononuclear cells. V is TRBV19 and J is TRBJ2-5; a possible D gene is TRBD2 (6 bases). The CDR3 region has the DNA TGTGCCAGTAAGGCGGGGAACCAAGAGACCCAGTACTTC. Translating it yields CASKAGNQETQYF. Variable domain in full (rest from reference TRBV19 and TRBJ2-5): DGGITQSPKYLFRKEGQNVTLSCEQNLNHDAMYWYRQDPGQGLRLIYYSQIVNDFQKGDIAEGYSVSREKKESFPLTVTSAQKNPTAFYLCASKAGNQETQYFGPGTRLLVL.